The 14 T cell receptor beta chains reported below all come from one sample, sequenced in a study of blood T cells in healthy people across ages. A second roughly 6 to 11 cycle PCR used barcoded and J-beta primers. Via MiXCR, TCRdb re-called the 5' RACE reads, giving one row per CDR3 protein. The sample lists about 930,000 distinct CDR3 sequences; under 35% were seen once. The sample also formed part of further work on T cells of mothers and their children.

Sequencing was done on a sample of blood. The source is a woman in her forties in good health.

CDR3 bases: TGTGCCAGCTCACCGAGTGCCGGATCCCAGCATTTT. Its translation is CASSPSAGSQHF. The J gene is TRBJ1-5, the V gene TRBV18; D call uncertain. The CDR3 runs to 12 residues. The germline V and J ends were trimmed by 3 bases and 11 bases, with 11 bases remaining between them. Germline V gives CDR1 KGHSH, CDR2 LQKENI.

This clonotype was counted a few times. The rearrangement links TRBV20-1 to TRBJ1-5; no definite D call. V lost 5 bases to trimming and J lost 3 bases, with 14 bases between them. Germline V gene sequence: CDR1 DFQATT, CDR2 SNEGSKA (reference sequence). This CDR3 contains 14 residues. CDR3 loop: CSAYPGSINQPQHF. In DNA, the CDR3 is TGCAGTGCTTACCCGGGGTCGATCAATCAGCCCCAGCATTTT.

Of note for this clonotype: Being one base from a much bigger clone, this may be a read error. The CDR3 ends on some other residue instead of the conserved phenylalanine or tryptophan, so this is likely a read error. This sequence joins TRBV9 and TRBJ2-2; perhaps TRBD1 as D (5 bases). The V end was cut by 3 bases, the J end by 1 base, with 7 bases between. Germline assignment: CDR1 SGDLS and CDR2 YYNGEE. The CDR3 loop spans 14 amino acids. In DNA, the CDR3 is TGTGCCAGCAGCGCTGGACAGAACACCGGGGAGCTGTTTGTT. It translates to CASSAGQNTGELFV.

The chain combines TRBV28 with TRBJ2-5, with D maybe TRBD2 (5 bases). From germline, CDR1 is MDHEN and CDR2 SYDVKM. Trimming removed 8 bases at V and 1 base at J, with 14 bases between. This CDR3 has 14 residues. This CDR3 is CASFGLGGQETQYF. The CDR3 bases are TGTGCCAGCTTTGGGTTAGGAGGCCAAGAGACCCAGTACTTC.

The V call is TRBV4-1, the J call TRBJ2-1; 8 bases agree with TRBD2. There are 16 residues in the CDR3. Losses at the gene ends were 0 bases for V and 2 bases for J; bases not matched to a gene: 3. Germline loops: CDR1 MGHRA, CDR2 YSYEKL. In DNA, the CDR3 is TGCGCCAGCAGCCAAGAGTCGGGGGGGACCTACAATGAGCAGTTCTTC. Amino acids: CASSQESGGTYNEQFF.

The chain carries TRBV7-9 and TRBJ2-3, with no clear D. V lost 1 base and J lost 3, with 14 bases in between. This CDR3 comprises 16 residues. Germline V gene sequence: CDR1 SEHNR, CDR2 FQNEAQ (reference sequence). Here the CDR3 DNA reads TGTGCCAGCAGCTTAGTAGCCAGCCTGGTTACAGATACGCAGTATTTT. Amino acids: CASSLVASLVTDTQYF.

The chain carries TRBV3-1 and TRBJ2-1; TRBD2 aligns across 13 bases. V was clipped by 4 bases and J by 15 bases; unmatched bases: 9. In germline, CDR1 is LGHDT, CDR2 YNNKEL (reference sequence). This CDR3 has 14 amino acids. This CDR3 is CASSPTSGGLSTFF. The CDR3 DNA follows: TGTGCCAGCAGCCCGACTAGCGGGGGGCTATCTACGTTCTTC.

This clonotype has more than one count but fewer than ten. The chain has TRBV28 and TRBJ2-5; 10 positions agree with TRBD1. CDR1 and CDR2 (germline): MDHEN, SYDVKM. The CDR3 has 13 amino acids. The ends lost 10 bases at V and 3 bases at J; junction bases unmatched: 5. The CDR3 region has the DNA TGTGCCACCGGGGACAGGGGTAAAGAGACCCAGTACTTC. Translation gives CATGDRGKETQYF.

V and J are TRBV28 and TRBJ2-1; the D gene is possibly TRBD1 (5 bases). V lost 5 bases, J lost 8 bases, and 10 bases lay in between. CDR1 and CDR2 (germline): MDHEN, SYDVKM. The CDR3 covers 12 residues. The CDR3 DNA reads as TGTGCCAGCAGTGACGACAGCCATGAGCAGTTCTTC. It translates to CASSDDSHEQFF.

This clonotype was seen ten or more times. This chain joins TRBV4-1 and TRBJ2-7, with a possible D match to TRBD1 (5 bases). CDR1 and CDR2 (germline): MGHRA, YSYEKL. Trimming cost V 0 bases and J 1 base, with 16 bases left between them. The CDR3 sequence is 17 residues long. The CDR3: CASSQDPNRRKSYEQYF. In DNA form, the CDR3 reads TGCGCCAGCAGCCAAGATCCTAACAGGCGCAAATCCTACGAGCAGTACTTC.

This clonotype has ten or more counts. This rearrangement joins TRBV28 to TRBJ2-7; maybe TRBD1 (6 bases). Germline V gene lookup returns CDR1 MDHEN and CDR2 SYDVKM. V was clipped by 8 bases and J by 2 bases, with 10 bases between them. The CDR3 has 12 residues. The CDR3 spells CASGRGPYEQYF. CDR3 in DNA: TGTGCCAGCGGCAGGGGACCCTACGAGCAGTACTTC.

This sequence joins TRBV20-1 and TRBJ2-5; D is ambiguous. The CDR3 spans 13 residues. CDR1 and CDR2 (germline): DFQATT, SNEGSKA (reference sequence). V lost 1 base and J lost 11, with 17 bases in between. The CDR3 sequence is CSARGRDDREQYF. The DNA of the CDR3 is TGCAGTGCTAGAGGTCGAGACGATAGAGAGCAGTACTTC.

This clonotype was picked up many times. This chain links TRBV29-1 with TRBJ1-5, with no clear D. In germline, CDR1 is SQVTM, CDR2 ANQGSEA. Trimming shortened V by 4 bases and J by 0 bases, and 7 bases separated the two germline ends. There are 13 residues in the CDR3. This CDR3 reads CSVATRSNQPQHF. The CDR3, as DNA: TGCAGCGTTGCCACCCGTAGCAATCAGCCCCAGCATTTT.

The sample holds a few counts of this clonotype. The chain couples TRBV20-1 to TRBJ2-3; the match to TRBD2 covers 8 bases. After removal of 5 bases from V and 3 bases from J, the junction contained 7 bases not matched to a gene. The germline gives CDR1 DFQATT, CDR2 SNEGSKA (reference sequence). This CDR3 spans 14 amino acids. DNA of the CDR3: TGCAGTGCTGAAAATCGGGGGGGGACAGATACGCAGTATTTT. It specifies CSAENRGGTDTQYF.